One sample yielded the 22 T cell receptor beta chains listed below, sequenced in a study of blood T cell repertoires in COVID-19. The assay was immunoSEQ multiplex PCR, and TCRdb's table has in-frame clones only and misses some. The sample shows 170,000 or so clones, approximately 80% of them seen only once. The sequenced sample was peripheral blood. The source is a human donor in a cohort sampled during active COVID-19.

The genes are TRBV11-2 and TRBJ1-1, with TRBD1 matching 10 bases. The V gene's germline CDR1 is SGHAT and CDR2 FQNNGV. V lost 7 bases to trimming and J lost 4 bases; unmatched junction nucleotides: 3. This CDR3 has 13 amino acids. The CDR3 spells CASTWDRGTEAFF. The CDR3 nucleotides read TGTGCCAGCACCTGGGACAGGGGCACTGAAGCTTTCTTT.

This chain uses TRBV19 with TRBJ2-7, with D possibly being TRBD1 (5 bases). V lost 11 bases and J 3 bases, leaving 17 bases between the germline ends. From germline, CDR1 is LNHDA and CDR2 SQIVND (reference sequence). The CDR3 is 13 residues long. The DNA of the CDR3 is TGTGCCGGGGAACAGGTGGACCTCTACGAGCAGTACTTC. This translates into CAGEQVDLYEQYF.

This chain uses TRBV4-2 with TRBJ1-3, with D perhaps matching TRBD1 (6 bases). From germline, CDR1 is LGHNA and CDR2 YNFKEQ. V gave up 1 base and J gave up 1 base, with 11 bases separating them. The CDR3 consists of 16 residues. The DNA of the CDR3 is TGTGCCAGCAGCCAAGGGGCAGGGGAATCTGGAAACACCATATATTTT. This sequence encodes CASSQGAGESGNTIYF.

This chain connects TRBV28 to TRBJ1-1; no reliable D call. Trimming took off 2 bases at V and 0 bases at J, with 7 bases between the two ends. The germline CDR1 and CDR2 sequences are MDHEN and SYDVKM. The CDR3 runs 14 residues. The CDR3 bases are TGTGCCAGCAGTTTAGCACAGATGAACACTGAAGCTTTCTTT. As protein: CASSLAQMNTEAFF.

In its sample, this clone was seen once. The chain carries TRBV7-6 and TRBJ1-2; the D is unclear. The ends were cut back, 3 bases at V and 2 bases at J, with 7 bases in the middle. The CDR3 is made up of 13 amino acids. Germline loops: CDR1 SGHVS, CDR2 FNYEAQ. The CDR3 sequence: CASSFAGNYGYTF. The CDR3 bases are TGTGCCAGCAGCTTTGCAGGAAACTATGGCTACACCTTC.

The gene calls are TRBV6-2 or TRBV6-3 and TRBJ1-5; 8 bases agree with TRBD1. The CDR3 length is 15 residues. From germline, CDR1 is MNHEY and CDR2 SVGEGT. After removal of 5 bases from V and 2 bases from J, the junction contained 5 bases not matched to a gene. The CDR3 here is CASSLTGGGNQPQHF. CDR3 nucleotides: TGTGCCAGCAGTCTTACAGGGGGGGGCAATCAGCCCCAGCATTTT.

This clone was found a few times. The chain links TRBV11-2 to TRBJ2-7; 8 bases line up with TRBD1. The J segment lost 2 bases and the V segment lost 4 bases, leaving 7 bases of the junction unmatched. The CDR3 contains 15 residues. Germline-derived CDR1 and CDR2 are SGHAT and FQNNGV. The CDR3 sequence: CASSWTGNPTYEQYF. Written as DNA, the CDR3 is TGTGCCAGCAGCTGGACAGGGAACCCTACCTACGAGCAGTACTTC.

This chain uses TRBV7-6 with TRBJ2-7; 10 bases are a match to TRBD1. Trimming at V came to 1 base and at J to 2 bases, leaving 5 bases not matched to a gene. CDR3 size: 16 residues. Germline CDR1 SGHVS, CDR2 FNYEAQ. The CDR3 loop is CASSLGTGTGAYEQYF. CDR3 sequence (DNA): TGTGCCAGCAGCTTAGGTACCGGGACAGGGGCCTACGAGCAGTACTTC.

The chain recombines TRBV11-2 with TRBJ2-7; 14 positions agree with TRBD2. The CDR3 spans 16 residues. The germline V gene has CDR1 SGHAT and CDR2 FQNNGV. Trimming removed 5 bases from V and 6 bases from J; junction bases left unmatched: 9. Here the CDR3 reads CASSPGTSGSYGEQYF. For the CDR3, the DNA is TGTGCCAGCAGCCCCGGGACTAGCGGGAGTTATGGCGAGCAGTACTTC. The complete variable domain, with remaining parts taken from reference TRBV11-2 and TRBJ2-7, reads EAGVAQSPRYKIIEKRQSVAFWCNPISGHATLYWYQQILGQGPKLLIQFQNNGVVDDSQLPKDRFSAERLKGVDSTLKIQPAKLEDSAVYLCASSPGTSGSYGEQYFGPGTRLTVT.

CDR3 bases: TGTGCCAGCAGTGATGGTAGCGGGGGGGACCAAGAGACCCAGTACTTC. It codes for CASSDGSGGDQETQYF. V gene TRBV2 combines with J gene TRBJ2-5; 11 bases map to TRBD2. Losses at the gene ends were 3 bases for V and 0 bases for J; bases not matched to a gene: 3. The germline V gene has CDR1 SNHLY and CDR2 FYNNEI. The CDR3 is 16 amino acids.

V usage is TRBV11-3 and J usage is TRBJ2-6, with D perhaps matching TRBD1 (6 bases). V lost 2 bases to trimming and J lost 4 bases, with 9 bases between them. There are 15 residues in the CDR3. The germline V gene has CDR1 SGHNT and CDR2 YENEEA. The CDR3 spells CASSLRGTGANVLTF. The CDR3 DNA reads TGTGCCAGCAGCTTAAGGGGGACCGGGGCCAACGTCCTGACTTTC.

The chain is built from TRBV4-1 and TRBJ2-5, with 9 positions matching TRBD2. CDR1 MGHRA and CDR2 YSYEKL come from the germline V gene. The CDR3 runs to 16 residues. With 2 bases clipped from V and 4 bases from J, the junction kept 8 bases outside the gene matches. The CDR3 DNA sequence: TGCGCCAGCAGCCAATCAGCGGGGGGACCCCTAGAGACCCAGTACTTC. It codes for CASSQSAGGPLETQYF.

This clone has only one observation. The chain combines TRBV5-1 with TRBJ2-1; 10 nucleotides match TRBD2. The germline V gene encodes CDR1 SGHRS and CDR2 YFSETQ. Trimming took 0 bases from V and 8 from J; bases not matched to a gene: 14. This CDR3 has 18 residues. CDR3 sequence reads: CASSLAGGGLAGVDEQFF. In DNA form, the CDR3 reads TGCGCCAGCAGCTTGGCCGGGGGCGGGCTAGCGGGAGTGGATGAGCAGTTCTTC.

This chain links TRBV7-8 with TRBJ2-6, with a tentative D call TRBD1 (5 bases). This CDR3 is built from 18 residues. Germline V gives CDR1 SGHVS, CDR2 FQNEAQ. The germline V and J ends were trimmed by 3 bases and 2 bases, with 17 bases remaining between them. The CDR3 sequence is CASSLGRLQVAGANVLTF. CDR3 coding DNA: TGTGCCAGCAGCTTGGGGCGCCTACAGGTAGCTGGGGCCAACGTCCTGACTTTC.

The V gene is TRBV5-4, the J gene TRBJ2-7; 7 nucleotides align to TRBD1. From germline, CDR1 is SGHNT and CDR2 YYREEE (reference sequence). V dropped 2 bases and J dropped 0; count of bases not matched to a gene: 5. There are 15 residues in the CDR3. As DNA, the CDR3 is TGTGCCAGCAGCTTCCCGGGACAGAGCTCCTACGAGCAGTACTTC. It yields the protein CASSFPGQSSYEQYF.

The CDR3 DNA reads TGTGCCACCAGTGACTTGCCTTGGGCACAGGGAAGTGATAGCTACACCTTC. The encoded protein is CATSDLPWAQGSDSYTF. This chain links TRBV24-1 with TRBJ1-2; D is perhaps TRBD1 (6 bases). CDR3 length: 17 residues. Germline-derived CDR1 and CDR2 are KGHDR and SFDVKD. Between the trimmed V and J ends, which lost 4 bases and 9 bases, there was a span of 26 bases.

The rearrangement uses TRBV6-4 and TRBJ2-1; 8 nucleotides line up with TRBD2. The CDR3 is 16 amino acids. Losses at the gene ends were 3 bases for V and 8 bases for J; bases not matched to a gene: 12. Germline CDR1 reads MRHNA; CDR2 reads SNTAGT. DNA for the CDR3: TGTGCCAGCAGTGAAACCGGGACTAGTCCGGAGGATGAGCAGTTCTTC. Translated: CASSETGTSPEDEQFF.

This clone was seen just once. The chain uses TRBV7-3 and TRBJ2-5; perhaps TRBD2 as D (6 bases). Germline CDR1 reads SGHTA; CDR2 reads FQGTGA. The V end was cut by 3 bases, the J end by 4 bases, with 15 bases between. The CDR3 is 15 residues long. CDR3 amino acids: CASSLNGGKSETQYF. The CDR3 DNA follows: TGTGCCAGCAGCTTGAACGGAGGGAAATCAGAGACCCAGTACTTC.

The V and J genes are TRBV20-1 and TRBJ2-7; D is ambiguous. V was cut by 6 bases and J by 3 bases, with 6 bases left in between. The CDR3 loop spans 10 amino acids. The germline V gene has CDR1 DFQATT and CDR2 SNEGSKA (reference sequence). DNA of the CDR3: TGCAGTGCCTACAGCTACGAGCAGTACTTC. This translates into CSAYSYEQYF.

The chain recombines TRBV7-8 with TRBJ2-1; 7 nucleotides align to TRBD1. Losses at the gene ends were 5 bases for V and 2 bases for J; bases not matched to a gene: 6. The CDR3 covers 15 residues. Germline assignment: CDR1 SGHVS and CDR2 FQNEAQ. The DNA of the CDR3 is TGTGCCAGCAGCCCTTACAGGGGTCCCTACAATGAGCAGTTCTTC. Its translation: CASSPYRGPYNEQFF.

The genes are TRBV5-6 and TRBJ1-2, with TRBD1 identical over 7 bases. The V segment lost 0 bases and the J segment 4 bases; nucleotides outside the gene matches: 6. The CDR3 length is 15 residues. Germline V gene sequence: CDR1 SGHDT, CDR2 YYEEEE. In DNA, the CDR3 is TGTGCCAGCAGCTTGGCCGGAGGGGGCGCCTATGGCTACACCTTC. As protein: CASSLAGGGAYGYTF.

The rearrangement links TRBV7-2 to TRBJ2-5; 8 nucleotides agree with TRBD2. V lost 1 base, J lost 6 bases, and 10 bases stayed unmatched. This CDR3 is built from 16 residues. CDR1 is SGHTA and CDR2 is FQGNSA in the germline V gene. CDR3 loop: CASSLGAGARGKTQYF. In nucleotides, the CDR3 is TGTGCCAGCAGCTTAGGAGCGGGGGCCCGAGGAAAGACCCAGTACTTC.